This T cell receptor (beta chain) was profiled in a study of long-term antiretroviral therapy in people with HIV. Note on this clone: The target antigen is unknown.

Specimens carried about 0.9-11 million cryopreserved PBMC before DNA extraction. A v3.0 immunoSEQ assay was performed at survey level. Per-sample sequencing targets were roughly 40,000-55,000 T-cell genomes. Sequencing used immunoSEQ multiplex PCR; TCRdb keeps in-frame clones, though not all of them. The sample yields over 25,000 clones, more than 80% seen once. Study observations and caveats: Relative to transplant donor controls, diversity remained lower despite increasing after ART. The study found narrower CDR3 length ranges in HIV repertoires than in controls.

Germline values: CDR1 SGHTA, CDR2 FQGTGA. The CDR3 sequence is 16 residues long. The ends were cut back, 5 bases at V and 5 bases at J, with 16 bases in the middle. This TCR derives from a middle-aged man with HIV. The chain is built from TRBV7-3 and TRBJ1-6, with D possibly TRBD1 on 5 matching bases. The sample in question was unsorted PBMCs, obtained 3.2 years before starting antiretroviral therapy. CDR3 nucleotides: TGTGCCAGCAGCCCCTCTGGGGGTATAAATAATTCACCCCTCCACTTT. This gives the protein CASSPSGGINNSPLHF.